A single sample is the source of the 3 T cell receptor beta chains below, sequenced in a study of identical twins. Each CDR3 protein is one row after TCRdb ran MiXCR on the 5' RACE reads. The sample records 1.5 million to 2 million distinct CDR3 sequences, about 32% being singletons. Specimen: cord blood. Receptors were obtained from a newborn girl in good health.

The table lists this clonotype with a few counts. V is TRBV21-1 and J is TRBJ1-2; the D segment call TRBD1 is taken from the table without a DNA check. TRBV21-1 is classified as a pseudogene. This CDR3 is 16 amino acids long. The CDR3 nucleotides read TGTGCCAGCAGCCTAGGGTGTTCCGGGATCAACTATGGCTACACCTTC. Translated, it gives CASSLGCSGINYGYTF.

CDR3 DNA sequence: TGTGCCACCCAGCCTTCACTAGCGGGAAGCGATACGCAGTATTTT. Encoded protein: CATQPSLAGSDTQYF. This chain joins TRBV4-2 and TRBJ2-3; TRBD2 matches at 10 bases. J was trimmed by 6 bases and V by 10 bases; bases with no gene match: 13. CDR1 and CDR2 (germline): LGHNA, YNFKEQ. The CDR3 is made up of 15 amino acids.

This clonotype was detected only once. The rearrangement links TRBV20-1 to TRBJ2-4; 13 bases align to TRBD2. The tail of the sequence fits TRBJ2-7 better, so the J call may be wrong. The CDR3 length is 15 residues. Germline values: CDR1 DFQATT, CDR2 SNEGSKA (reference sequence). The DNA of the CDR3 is TGCAGTGCTGGAACTAGCGGGAGGGCCAAGTACGAGCAGTACTTC. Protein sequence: CSAGTSGRAKYEQYF.